These 13 T cell receptor beta chains originate from one sample sequenced in a study of T cell repertoires in cytomegalovirus infection. TCRdb fed the reads into MiXCR, producing one record per CDR3 protein. Of about 900,000 distinct CDR3 sequences listed, 30% to 40% are singletons. These receptors have no identified antigens. This specimen consisted of cultured CD8+ T cells from PBMCs, obtained from culture after CMV antigen stimulation. Receptors were obtained from a human donor in good health (CMV status not recorded). Some clones in this sample may be carry-over from other donors' samples.

This clonotype was seen ten or more times. This chain links TRBV12-3 or TRBV12-4 with TRBJ2-5; 8 nucleotides line up with TRBD2. Germline trimming cut 4 bases from V and 4 bases from J; bases unmatched to any gene: 5. The length of the CDR3 is 14 residues. The CDR3 DNA is TGTGCCAGCAGTTCTTTAGCGGGGTCAGAGACCCAGTACTTC. Amino acid sequence: CASSSLAGSETQYF.

This clonotype was recorded only once. The CDR3, as DNA: TGTGCCAGCAGTCCTCGGGGCACAGGGGGCCTTGAGCAGTTCTTC. Its translation: CASSPRGTGGLEQFF. The V call is TRBV2, the J call TRBJ2-1; 9 positions agree with TRBD1. J lost 9 bases, V lost 5 bases, and 11 bases had no gene match. The CDR3 covers 15 residues. Germline V gene sequence: CDR1 SNHLY, CDR2 FYNNEI.

The chain carries TRBV19 and TRBJ1-2, with D possibly TRBD1 on 5 matching bases. Trimming left V 5 bases short and J 6 bases short, with 19 bases between. Germline V gene lookup returns CDR1 LNHDA and CDR2 SQIVND (reference sequence). The length of the CDR3 is 15 residues. The CDR3 DNA follows: TGTGCCAGTAGTTCAACCCTCGCAGGGAGAAATGGCTACACCTTC. Translating gives CASSSTLAGRNGYTF.

The gene calls are TRBV7-9 and TRBJ2-7; D is ambiguous. V lost 4 bases and J lost 3, with 7 bases in between. Germline V lookup: CDR1 SEHNR, CDR2 FQNEAQ (reference sequence). The CDR3 has 12 residues. CDR3 amino acids: CASSSTIYEQYF. The CDR3 nucleotides read TGTGCCAGCAGCTCAACCATCTACGAGCAGTACTTC.

The rearrangement joins TRBV19 to TRBJ1-1; 7 bases align to TRBD1. V gave up 7 bases and J gave up 5 bases; unmatched junction bases: 7. This CDR3 has 13 residues. The germline V gene has CDR1 LNHDA and CDR2 SQIVND (reference sequence). The CDR3 reads CASITTGRTEAFF. The CDR3 DNA is TGTGCCAGTATAACGACAGGGCGGACTGAAGCTTTCTTT.

This clonotype was seen many times. This rearrangement joins TRBV7-6 to TRBJ1-5; perhaps TRBD1 as D (6 bases). CDR1 is SGHVS and CDR2 is FNYEAQ in the germline V gene. The CDR3 is made up of 17 amino acids. Trimming shortened V by 0 bases and J by 3 bases, and 15 bases separated the two germline ends. This CDR3 is CASSLARAPGVNQPQHF. The CDR3 DNA follows: TGTGCCAGCAGCTTAGCACGGGCCCCAGGGGTCAATCAGCCCCAGCATTTT. The full variable domain, in which reference TRBV7-6 and TRBJ1-5 provide the parts outside the CDR3, is GAGVSQSPRYKVTKRGQDVALRCDPISGHVSLYWYRQALGQGPEFLTYFNYEAQQDKSGLPNDRFSAERPEGSISTLTIQRTEQRDSAMYRCASSLARAPGVNQPQHFGDGTRLSIL.

The chain has TRBV27 and TRBJ2-1, with D perhaps TRBD2 (5 bases). This CDR3 region has 12 residues. CDR1 MNHEY and CDR2 SMNVEV come from the germline V gene (reference sequence). V lost 5 bases to trimming and J lost 12 bases, with 14 bases between them. Here the CDR3 reads CASSAYSGWQFF. CDR3 bases: TGTGCCAGCAGTGCATACTCGGGATGGCAGTTCTTC.

The chain employs TRBV10-1 and TRBJ2-6; TRBD1 agrees at 11 bases. The germline CDR1 and CDR2 sequences are WNHNN and SYGVQD (reference sequence). CDR3 length: 18 residues. Germline trimming cut 6 bases from V and 0 bases from J; bases unmatched to any gene: 7. The CDR3 DNA sequence: TGCGCCAGCAGGGACAGGGGGCTCCCCCCCTCTGGGGCCAACGTCCTGACTTTC. It yields the protein CASRDRGLPPSGANVLTF.

This clonotype was detected a few times. The genes are TRBV7-9 and TRBJ2-7, with D unclear. Germline CDR1 is SEHNR and CDR2 is FQNEAQ (reference sequence). V lost 8 bases, J lost 2 bases, and 10 bases lay in between. This CDR3 comprises 12 residues. CDR3 nucleotide sequence: TGTGCCAGCGCCTTGCAAGCCTACGAGCAGTACGTC. Its translation is CASALQAYEQYV.

The chain recombines TRBV20-1 with TRBJ2-7, with 7 bases aligning to TRBD2. The CDR3 runs to 13 residues. Germline CDR1 is DFQATT and CDR2 is SNEGSKA (reference sequence). V trimming: 2 bases; J trimming: 3 bases; junction bases outside the gene matches: 4. The CDR3 loop reads CSARRLADYEQYF. CDR3 nucleotide sequence: TGCAGTGCTAGAAGGCTAGCGGACTACGAGCAGTACTTC.

The sample holds many counts of this clonotype. V and J are TRBV27 and TRBJ2-5; possibly TRBD1 for D (6 bases). CDR1 and CDR2 (germline): MNHEY, SMNVEV (reference sequence). The CDR3 is 13 amino acids. V dropped 6 bases and J dropped 5 bases, with 13 bases sitting between them. The CDR3 sequence is CASSLAGAETQYF. The CDR3 coding sequence is TGTGCCAGCAGCTTAGCAGGGGCGGAGACCCAGTACTTC.

This clonotype occurred a few times. The chain carries TRBV6-1 and TRBJ1-2; D gene uncertain. CDR3 length equals 15 residues. The V gene's germline CDR1 is MNHNS and CDR2 SASEGT. The ends were cut back, 1 base at V and 4 bases at J, with 13 bases in the middle. The CDR3 DNA reads TGTGCCAGCAGTGAAGTCGGGAGGCGGCTCTATGGCTACACCTTC. Its protein product is CASSEVGRRLYGYTF.

A single count supports this clonotype. Germline and junction disagree at one end, which may indicate a read error. The rearrangement links TRBV7-9 to TRBJ1-5; D gene unclear. Germline V CDR1 and CDR2: SEHNR, FQNEAQ (reference sequence). The CDR3 has 14 residues. The CDR3 here is CASTAAGGNQSQHF. In DNA form, the CDR3 reads TGTGCCAGCACCGCGGCAGGCGGCAATCAGTCCCAGCATTTT.